The 22 T cell receptor beta chains given below trace back to one sample, sequenced in a study of shared clonotypes between healthy human individuals. Measured with immunoSEQ multiplex PCR; TCRdb has only the in-frame clones, and not every one. The table records millions of clones, 85% to 95% of them present only once. As defined, naive CD8 cells were CD45RO-negative and positively selected for CCR7, with terminally differentiated effector memory CD45RA+ cells excluded. Sequencing was performed on naive CD8+ T cells from PBMCs. The receptors originated from a young man in good health. Some clones in this sample may be carry-over from other donors' samples.

The V call is TRBV19, the J call TRBJ2-1; 8 nucleotides align to TRBD1. The CDR3 is 15 amino acids. V lost 1 base and J lost 7; bases outside the gene matches: 6. Per germline, CDR1 LNHDA and CDR2 SQIVND (reference sequence). The CDR3 DNA reads as TGTGCCAGTAGTATAGGCCAGGGGGCGCGGAATGAGCAGTTCTTC. This translates into CASSIGQGARNEQFF.

With regard to this clone: Additional DNA sequences in this sample encode the identical CDR3. The chain uses TRBV13 and TRBJ2-7; D is uncertain. Trimming left V 0 bases short and J 3 bases short, with 6 bases between. The CDR3 is 13 amino acids. Germline CDR1 PRHDT, CDR2 FYEKMQ (reference sequence). The CDR3 coding sequence is TGTGCCAGCAGCTTAGGCGGAGACTACGAGCAGTACTTC. Amino acids: CASSLGGDYEQYF.

This clone was seen a single time. The sample has other DNA sequences that encode this CDR3 too. This chain uses TRBV27 with TRBJ1-2; 9 nucleotides agree with TRBD1. The CDR3 has 12 amino acids. Looked up from germline, CDR1 is MNHEY and CDR2 is SMNVEV (reference sequence). J lost 6 bases, V lost 6 bases, and 2 bases had no gene match. The CDR3 DNA reads TGTGCCAGCAGACAGGGGGCAAATGGCTACACCTTC. It codes for CASRQGANGYTF.

The sample holds one count of this clone. J is TRBJ1-2 and V is TRBV5-4; D possibly corresponds to TRBD1 (6 bases). The CDR3 is 16 residues long. Trimming stripped 4 bases from V and 8 bases from J, with 24 bases between. Germline V gene sequence: CDR1 SGHNT, CDR2 YYREEE (reference sequence). Written as DNA, the CDR3 is TGTGCCAGCAGCCCTAACCCAGGGGATGGTCTCAGAGGCTACACCTTC. Translation: CASSPNPGDGLRGYTF.

Comment on this clone: The same CDR3 also results from other DNA sequences found in this sample. The V gene is TRBV9, the J gene TRBJ1-3; D gene unclear. With 0 bases removed from V and 3 bases from J, the gap between germline ends came to 4 bases. This CDR3 spans 13 amino acids. Germline V lookup: CDR1 SGDLS, CDR2 YYNGEE. Here the CDR3 reads CASSVAGGNTIYF. CDR3 DNA: TGTGCCAGCAGCGTAGCTGGTGGAAACACCATATATTTT.

The chain carries TRBV6-5 and TRBJ2-2; D uncertain. Germline assignment: CDR1 MNHEY and CDR2 SVGAGI. The V end was cut by 0 bases, the J end by 6 bases, with 8 bases between. There are 14 residues in the CDR3. CDR3 sequence: CASSYSMAAGELFF. CDR3 in DNA: TGTGCCAGCAGTTACTCGATGGCGGCCGGGGAGCTGTTTTTT.

This chain links TRBV10-2 with TRBJ1-1; D not resolved. Germline CDR1 is WSHSY and CDR2 is SAAADI. The CDR3 runs to 14 residues. V was shortened by 3 bases and J by 8 bases, with 16 bases between the two germline ends. The CDR3 reads CASSDTLETYEAFF. In nucleotides, the CDR3 is TGCGCCAGCAGTGACACCCTCGAAACTTACGAAGCTTTCTTT.

The chain links TRBV28 to TRBJ2-5; D may match TRBD1 or TRBD2 (5 bases each). Germline values: CDR1 MDHEN, CDR2 SYDVKM. V lost 2 bases to trimming and J lost 4 bases, with 11 bases between them. The CDR3 covers 14 residues. DNA of the CDR3: TGTGCCAGCAGTTTACCCGGGACGTTAGAGACCCAGTACTTC. Translating gives CASSLPGTLETQYF.

This chain joins TRBV7-9 and TRBJ1-5, with D maybe TRBD1 (5 bases). The CDR3 extends over 16 amino acids. Germline V gene data show CDR1 as SEHNR and CDR2 as FQNEAQ (reference sequence). Deletions cut 5 bases from V and 5 bases from J, with 19 bases between. The CDR3 here is CASSPTSKGPYQPQHF. Here the CDR3 DNA reads TGTGCCAGCAGCCCAACCTCCAAGGGGCCATATCAGCCCCAGCATTTT.

The count of this clone is one. Other DNA sequences within the sample encode an identical CDR3. The gene calls are TRBV4-1 and TRBJ1-1; no definite D call. V gave up 0 bases and J gave up 1 base, with 3 bases separating them. From germline, CDR1 is MGHRA and CDR2 YSYEKL. This CDR3 contains 13 residues. The CDR3 nucleotides read TGCGCCAGCAGCCAAGACAAGAACACTGAAGCTTTCTTT. This translates into CASSQDKNTEAFF.

The chain links TRBV5-1 to TRBJ2-7, with 15 bases matching TRBD2. Germline V CDR1 and CDR2: SGHRS, YFSETQ. J lost 1 base, V lost 4 bases, and 3 bases had no gene match. This CDR3 comprises 16 residues. The CDR3 coding sequence is TGCGCCAGCAGCGAGGGACTAGCGGGAGGTTCCTACGAGCAGTACTTC. Translated, it gives CASSEGLAGGSYEQYF.

This rearrangement joins TRBV7-9 to TRBJ1-4, with TRBD1 as a possible D gene (5 bases). This CDR3 spans 16 amino acids. V dropped 5 bases and J dropped 6 bases, with 19 bases sitting between them. Germline assignment: CDR1 SEHNR and CDR2 FQNEAQ (reference sequence). The CDR3 protein is CASSPRIEGGDEKLFF. The CDR3 region has the DNA TGTGCCAGCAGCCCCAGAATCGAGGGAGGGGATGAAAAACTGTTTTTT.

This chain joins TRBV29-1 and TRBJ2-5; no definite D call. V lost 3 bases and J 9 bases, leaving 14 bases between the germline ends. The CDR3 runs 12 residues. The germline gives CDR1 SQVTM, CDR2 ANQGSEA. Here the CDR3 reads CSVDPPEPPQYF. The CDR3 nucleotides read TGCAGCGTTGACCCCCCTGAACCGCCCCAGTACTTC.

V usage is TRBV30 and J usage is TRBJ2-5; a possible D gene is TRBD2 (6 bases). V was pared by 5 bases and J by 5 bases, with 21 bases between. The V gene's germline CDR1 is GTSNPN and CDR2 SVGIG (reference sequence). The CDR3 has 15 residues. In DNA form, the CDR3 reads TGTGCCTGGCATTATGGACTACCAAGCGGGGAGACCCAGTACTTC. It is translated as CAWHYGLPSGETQYF.

The chain is built from TRBV5-8 and TRBJ1-1; D call uncertain. The V end lost 3 bases, the J end lost 5 bases, and 11 bases lay between the germline ends. Germline V CDR1 and CDR2: SGHTS, YDEGEE. The CDR3 loop spans 13 amino acids. CDR3 amino acids: CASSWVVWTEAFF. CDR3 nucleotides: TGTGCCAGCAGCTGGGTGGTATGGACTGAAGCTTTCTTT.

V and J are TRBV28 and TRBJ1-1; TRBD1 is a possible D gene (6 bases). Germline V CDR1 and CDR2: MDHEN, SYDVKM. The CDR3 consists of 15 residues. With 3 bases removed from V and 1 base from J, the gap between germline ends came to 12 bases. The CDR3 nucleotides read TGTGCCAGCAGTTTGTGGGGACAACAGAACACTGAAGCTTTCTTT. It yields the protein CASSLWGQQNTEAFF. Variable domain in full (rest from reference TRBV28 and TRBJ1-1): DVKVTQSSRYLVKRTGEKVFLECVQDMDHENMFWYRQDPGLGLRLIYFSYDVKMKEKGDIPEGYSVSREKKERFSLILESASTNQTSMYLCASSLWGQQNTEAFFGQGTRLTVV.

The chain employs TRBV9 and TRBJ1-2; 10 nucleotides align to TRBD1. The germline CDR1 and CDR2 sequences are SGDLS and YYNGEE. The ends lost 5 bases at V and 4 bases at J; junction bases unmatched: 5. The length of the CDR3 is 14 residues. DNA for the CDR3: TGTGCCAGCAGTGACAGGGGGCTGGGCTATGGCTACACCTTC. Translation: CASSDRGLGYGYTF.

V usage is TRBV28 and J usage is TRBJ1-2; 9 bases line up with TRBD1. Per the germline V gene, CDR1 is MDHEN and CDR2 is SYDVKM. V shed 5 bases, J shed 14 bases, and the junction held 9 bases outside the gene matches. The CDR3 is made up of 12 amino acids. CDR3 protein: CASSGQGSLGTF. The CDR3 nucleotides read TGTGCCAGCAGTGGACAGGGGAGTCTGGGGACCTTC.

As regards this clone: Within the sample, other DNA sequences also encode this same CDR3. J is TRBJ1-3 and V is TRBV28; D is undetermined. The length of the CDR3 is 14 residues. V was trimmed by 2 bases and J by 3 bases, leaving 8 bases between them. The germline gives CDR1 MDHEN, CDR2 SYDVKM. CDR3 amino acids: CASSLIGSGNTIYF. The CDR3 DNA reads as TGTGCCAGCAGTTTAATAGGGAGTGGAAACACCATATATTTT.

The chain has TRBV27 and TRBJ1-2; D gene uncertain. The germline CDR1 and CDR2 sequences are MNHEY and SMNVEV (reference sequence). The CDR3 consists of 13 residues. Between the trimmed V and J ends, which lost 3 bases and 7 bases, there was a span of 12 bases. The CDR3 DNA follows: TGTGCCAGCAGTTTCAGTCCCCGGAGTGGCTACACCTTC. Translating gives CASSFSPRSGYTF.

This chain links TRBV7-6 with TRBJ2-7; D tentatively fits TRBD1 or TRBD2 (6 bases each). The CDR3 extends over 15 amino acids. V dropped 5 bases and J dropped 2 bases, with 16 bases sitting between them. Per germline, CDR1 SGHVS and CDR2 FNYEAQ. The CDR3 here is CASSGGLASPYEQYF. The CDR3 region has the DNA TGTGCCAGCAGCGGGGGGCTAGCGAGCCCCTACGAGCAGTACTTC. Drawing the rest from reference TRBV7-6 and TRBJ2-7, the complete variable domain is GAGVSQSPRYKVTKRGQDVALRCDPISGHVSLYWYRQALGQGPEFLTYFNYEAQQDKSGLPNDRFSAERPEGSISTLTIQRTEQRDSAMYRCASSGGLASPYEQYFGPGTRLTVT.

The chain employs TRBV19 and TRBJ2-7; the D gene is possibly TRBD2 (5 bases). The CDR3 is 14 residues long. From germline, CDR1 is LNHDA and CDR2 SQIVND (reference sequence). V gave up 5 bases and J gave up 4 bases, with 15 bases separating them. The CDR3 DNA follows: TGTGCCAGTAGTCCCTTGTGGCGGACTTACGAGCAGTACTTC. It specifies CASSPLWRTYEQYF.